This is a list of T cell receptor beta chains from one sample in a study of early T cells in non-severe SARS-CoV-2 infection. TCRdb ran MiXCR on the 5' RACE reads and lists one entry per CDR3 protein. Among tens of thousands of distinct CDR3 sequences listed, approximately 13% were seen once. Sequences were obtained from whole blood. Source of these receptors: an adult who was a healthcare worker with PCR-confirmed SARS-CoV-2 infection or an uninfected control (not recorded which). Both conserved end residues are part of each CDR3. D genes are given only for firm matches. Rows give clone size only sometimes, using once, few, many, or a class for an expanded clone.

size,D,V,J,DNA,CDR3
few,.,TRBV7-9,TRBJ2-5,TGTGCCAGCAGCTTAGGCCCGAAAGAGACCCAGTACTTC,CASSLGPKETQYF
many,.,TRBV10-3,TRBJ2-3,TGTGCCATCAGTGAGTCGACCGGCACAGATACGCAGTATTTT,CAISESTGTDTQYF
many,.,TRBV3-1,TRBJ1-1,TGTGCCAGCAGCCAAGCGGCAGCGCCGAACACTGAAGCTTTCTTT,CASSQAAAPNTEAFF
.,.,TRBV11-2,TRBJ2-1,TGTGCCAGCACTGGTCTACGATACTCCTACAATGAGCAGTTCTTC,CASTGLRYSYNEQFF
medium-sized,.,TRBV4-1,TRBJ2-3,TGCGCCAGCAGCCAATTCCCGGGGTCCACAGATACGCAGTATTTT,CASSQFPGSTDTQYF
few,.,TRBV9,TRBJ2-3,TGTGCCAGCAGCGGGGGACTGACAGATACGCAGTATTTT,CASSGGLTDTQYF
.,TRBD1,TRBV27,TRBJ2-7,TGTGCCAGCAGTAGACAGGGATCGGCCTACGAGCAGTACTTC,CASSRQGSAYEQYF
many,.,TRBV7-3,TRBJ2-5,TGTGCCAGCAGCCCCCTCGGAGGCCCGGGGGAGACCCAGTACTTC,CASSPLGGPGETQYF
.,.,TRBV20-1,TRBJ1-4,TGCAGTGCTCCCGAAAGGCCGGCGGGAACAGCGAGCGGAAAACTGTTTTTT,CSAPERPAGTASGKLFF
many,.,TRBV21-1,TRBJ2-7,TGTGCCAGCGAGAGGGAACAGGCGCCCTACGAGCAGTACTTC,CASEREQAPYEQYF
many,.,TRBV5-4,TRBJ2-1,TGTGCCAGCAGCGAGGGGGGGAGGGCTACCTACAATGAGCAGTTCTTC,CASSEGGRATYNEQFF
.,.,TRBV18,TRBJ2-7,TGTGCCAGCTCACCACCGGCCGGGGGAGCCTCCTACGAGCAGTACTTC,CASSPPAGGASYEQYF